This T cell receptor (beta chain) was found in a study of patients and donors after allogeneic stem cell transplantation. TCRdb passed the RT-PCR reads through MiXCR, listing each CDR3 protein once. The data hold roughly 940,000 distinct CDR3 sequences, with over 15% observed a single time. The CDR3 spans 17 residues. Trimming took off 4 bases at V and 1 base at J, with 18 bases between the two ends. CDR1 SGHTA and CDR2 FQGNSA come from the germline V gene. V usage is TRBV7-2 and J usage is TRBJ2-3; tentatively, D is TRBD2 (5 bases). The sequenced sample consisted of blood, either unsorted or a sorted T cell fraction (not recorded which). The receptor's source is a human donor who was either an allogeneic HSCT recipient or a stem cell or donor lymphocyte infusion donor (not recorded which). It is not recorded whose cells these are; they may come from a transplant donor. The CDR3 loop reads CASSSRWKRGGTDTQYF. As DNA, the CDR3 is TGTGCCAGCAGCTCCCGTTGGAAACGGGGAGGCACAGATACGCAGTATTTT.